This entry features one TCR beta chain sequence. Antigen: not known. This record belongs to a study of cytomegalovirus exposure and HLA in healthy donors. The study's findings and limits: In a later analysis, an Asian-associated ancestry cluster reportedly showed fewer N-insertions than the roughly 650-donor mean. TRBV6-2, TRBV6-3 and some other V segments were excluded as indistinguishable. Relative to equally common others, HLA-associated TCR beta chains showed greater clonal expansion in a later analysis.

Healthy bone marrow donors made up the donors. This CDR3 spans 15 amino acids. V was pared by 6 bases and J by 6 bases, with 21 bases between. Germline V gene sequence: CDR1 MDHEN, CDR2 SYDVKM. PCR primers comprised 60 Vbeta and 13 Jbeta primers. Measured with immunoSEQ multiplex PCR; TCRdb has only the in-frame clones, and not every one. Here the sample spans more than 110,000 clones, 80% being singletons. Sequenced: PBMCs. This chain links TRBV28 with TRBJ2-7; D might be TRBD1 (5 bases). The TCR sequence derives from a female donor in good health and CMV-seronegative. The CDR3 DNA follows: TGTGCCAGCAGCGATCACTCTAAAGGGGCCGGCGAGCAGTACTTC. Its translation is CASSDHSKGAGEQYF.